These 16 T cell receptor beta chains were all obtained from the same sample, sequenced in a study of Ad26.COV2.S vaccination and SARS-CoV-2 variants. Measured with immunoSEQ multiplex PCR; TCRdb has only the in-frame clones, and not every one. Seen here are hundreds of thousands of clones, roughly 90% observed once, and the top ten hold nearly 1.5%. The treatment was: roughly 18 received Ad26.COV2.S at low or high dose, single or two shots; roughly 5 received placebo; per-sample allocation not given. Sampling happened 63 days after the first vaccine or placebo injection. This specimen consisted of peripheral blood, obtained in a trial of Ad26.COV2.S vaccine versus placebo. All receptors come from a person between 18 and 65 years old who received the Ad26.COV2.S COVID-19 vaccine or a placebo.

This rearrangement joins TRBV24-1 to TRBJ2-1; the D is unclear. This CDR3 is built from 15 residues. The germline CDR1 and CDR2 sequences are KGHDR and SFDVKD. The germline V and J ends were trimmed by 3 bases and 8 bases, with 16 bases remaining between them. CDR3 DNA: TGTGCCACCAGTGATAGTGGCCCCAGGTCGCATGAGCAGTTCTTC. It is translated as CATSDSGPRSHEQFF.

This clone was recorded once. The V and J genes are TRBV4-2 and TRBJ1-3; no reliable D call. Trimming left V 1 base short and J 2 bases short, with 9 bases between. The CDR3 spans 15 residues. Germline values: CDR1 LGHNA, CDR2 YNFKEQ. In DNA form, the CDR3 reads TGTGCCAGCAGCCAAGCAATAGGCGCTGGAAACACCATATATTTT. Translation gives CASSQAIGAGNTIYF.

The CDR3 coding sequence is TGTGCCAGCAGCGATCAAGCGGGGTGGAGCACAGATACGCAGTATTTT. This codes for CASSDQAGWSTDTQYF. The rearrangement uses TRBV9 and TRBJ2-3; 7 bases agree with TRBD2. This CDR3 comprises 16 residues. Germline lookup yields CDR1 SGDLS and CDR2 YYNGEE. The trim removed 3 bases at V and 0 bases at J, leaving 7 bases unmatched.

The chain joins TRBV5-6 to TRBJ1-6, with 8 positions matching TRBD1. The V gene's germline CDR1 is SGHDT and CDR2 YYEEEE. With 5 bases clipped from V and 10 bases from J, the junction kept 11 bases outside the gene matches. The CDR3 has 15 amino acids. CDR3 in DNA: TGTGCCAGCAGTCCGGGACAGGCATCTTTCTCACCCCTCCACTTT. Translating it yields CASSPGQASFSPLHF.

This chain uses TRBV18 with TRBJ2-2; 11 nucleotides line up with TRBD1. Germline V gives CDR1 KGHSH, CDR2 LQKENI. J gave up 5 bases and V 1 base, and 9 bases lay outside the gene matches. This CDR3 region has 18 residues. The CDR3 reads CASSPLLGRDRGTGELFF. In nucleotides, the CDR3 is TGTGCCAGCTCACCACTTCTAGGACGGGACAGGGGGACCGGGGAGCTGTTTTTT.

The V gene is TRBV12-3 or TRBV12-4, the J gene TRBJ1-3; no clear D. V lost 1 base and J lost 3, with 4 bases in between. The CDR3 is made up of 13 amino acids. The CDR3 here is CASSLVLGNTIYF. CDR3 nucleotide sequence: TGTGCCAGCAGTTTAGTCCTTGGAAACACCATATATTTT.

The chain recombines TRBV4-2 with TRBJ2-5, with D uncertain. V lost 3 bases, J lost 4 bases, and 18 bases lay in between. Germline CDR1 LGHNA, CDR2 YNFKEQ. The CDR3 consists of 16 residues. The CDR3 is CASSQGTGPYRETQYF. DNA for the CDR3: TGTGCCAGCAGCCAGGGAACCGGGCCCTATCGAGAGACCCAGTACTTC.

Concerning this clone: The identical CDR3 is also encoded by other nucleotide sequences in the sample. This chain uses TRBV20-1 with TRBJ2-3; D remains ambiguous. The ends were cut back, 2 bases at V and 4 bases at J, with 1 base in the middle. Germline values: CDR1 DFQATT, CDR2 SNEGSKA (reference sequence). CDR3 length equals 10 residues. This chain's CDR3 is CSARPDTQYF. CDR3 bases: TGCAGTGCTAGACCAGATACGCAGTATTTT.

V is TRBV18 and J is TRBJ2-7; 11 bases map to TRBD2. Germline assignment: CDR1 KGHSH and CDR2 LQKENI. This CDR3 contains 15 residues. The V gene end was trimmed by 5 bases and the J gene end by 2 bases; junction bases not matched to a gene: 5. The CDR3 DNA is TGTGCCAGCTCAGAACCGGGACTAGCGGCCTACGAGCAGTACTTC. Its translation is CASSEPGLAAYEQYF.

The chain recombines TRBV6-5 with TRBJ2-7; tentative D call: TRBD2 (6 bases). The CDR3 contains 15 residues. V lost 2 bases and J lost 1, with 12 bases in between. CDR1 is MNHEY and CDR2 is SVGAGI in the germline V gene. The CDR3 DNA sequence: TGTGCCAGCAGTTACCTGGGGGGTCCATCCTACGAGCAGTACTTC. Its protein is CASSYLGGPSYEQYF.

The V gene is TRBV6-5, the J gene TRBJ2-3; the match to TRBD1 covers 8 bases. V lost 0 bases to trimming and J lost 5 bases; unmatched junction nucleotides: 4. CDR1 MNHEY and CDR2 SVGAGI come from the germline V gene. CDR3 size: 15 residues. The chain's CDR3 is CASSYSARGRDTQYF. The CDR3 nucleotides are TGTGCCAGCAGTTACTCGGCCAGGGGGCGAGATACGCAGTATTTT.

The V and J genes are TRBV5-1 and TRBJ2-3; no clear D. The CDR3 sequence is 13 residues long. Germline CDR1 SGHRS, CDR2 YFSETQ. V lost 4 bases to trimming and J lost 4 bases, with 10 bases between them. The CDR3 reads CASSLDVPDTQYF. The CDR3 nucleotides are TGCGCCAGCAGCCTGGACGTCCCAGATACGCAGTATTTT.

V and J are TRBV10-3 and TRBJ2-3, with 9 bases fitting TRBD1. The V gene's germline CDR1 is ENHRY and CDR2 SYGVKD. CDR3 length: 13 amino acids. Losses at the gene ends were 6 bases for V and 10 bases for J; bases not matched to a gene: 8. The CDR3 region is CAIRAGTGNPQYF. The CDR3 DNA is TGTGCCATCAGAGCCGGGACAGGGAATCCGCAGTATTTT.

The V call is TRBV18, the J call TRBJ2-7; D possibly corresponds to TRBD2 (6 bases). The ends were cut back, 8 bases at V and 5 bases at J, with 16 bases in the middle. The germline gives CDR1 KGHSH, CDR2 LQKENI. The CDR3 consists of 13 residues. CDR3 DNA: TGTGCCAGCGGGACTGGACCGGGCGACGAGCAGTACTTC. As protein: CASGTGPGDEQYF.

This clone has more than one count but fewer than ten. The CDR3 region has the DNA TGTGCCAGCAGTGATTTTGCAGGGCTTGCTTTCTTT. The encoded protein is CASSDFAGLAFF. This chain uses TRBV6-1 with TRBJ1-1, with D perhaps matching TRBD1 (5 bases). CDR3 length equals 12 residues. V was cut by 3 bases and J by 11 bases, with 13 bases left in between. Germline values: CDR1 MNHNS, CDR2 SASEGT.

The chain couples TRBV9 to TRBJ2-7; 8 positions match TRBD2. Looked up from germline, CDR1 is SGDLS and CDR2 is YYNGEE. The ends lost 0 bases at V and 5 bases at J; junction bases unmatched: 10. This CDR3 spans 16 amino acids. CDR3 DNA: TGTGCCAGCAGCGTAGCTACGGGACTAGGGTCCCACGAGCAGTACTTC. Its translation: CASSVATGLGSHEQYF.